This TCR beta chain was profiled in a study of cytomegalovirus exposure and HLA in healthy donors. General study points: Confirmation in vitro established that a few CMV-associated chains were specific for CMV antigens.

Trimming removed 0 bases from V and 8 bases from J, with 17 bases in between. The germline gives CDR1 LNHNV, CDR2 YYDKDF (reference sequence). The CDR3 length is 17 residues. A multiplex PCR was run with 60 Vbeta primers and 13 Jbeta primers. Measured with immunoSEQ multiplex PCR; TCRdb has only the in-frame clones, and not every one. The sample consists of 150,000 to 200,000 clones, about 80% of them appearing once. A note on this clone: Its matching antigen is unknown.

V and J are TRBV15 and TRBJ1-6, with D unresolved. The TCR comes from a middle-aged man in good health and CMV-seropositive. Sequencing was performed on PBMCs. The CDR3 protein is CATSRDRVTVNYSPLHF. The CDR3 DNA follows: TGTGCCACCAGCAGAGATCGGGTGACGGTCAATTATTCACCCCTCCACTTT.